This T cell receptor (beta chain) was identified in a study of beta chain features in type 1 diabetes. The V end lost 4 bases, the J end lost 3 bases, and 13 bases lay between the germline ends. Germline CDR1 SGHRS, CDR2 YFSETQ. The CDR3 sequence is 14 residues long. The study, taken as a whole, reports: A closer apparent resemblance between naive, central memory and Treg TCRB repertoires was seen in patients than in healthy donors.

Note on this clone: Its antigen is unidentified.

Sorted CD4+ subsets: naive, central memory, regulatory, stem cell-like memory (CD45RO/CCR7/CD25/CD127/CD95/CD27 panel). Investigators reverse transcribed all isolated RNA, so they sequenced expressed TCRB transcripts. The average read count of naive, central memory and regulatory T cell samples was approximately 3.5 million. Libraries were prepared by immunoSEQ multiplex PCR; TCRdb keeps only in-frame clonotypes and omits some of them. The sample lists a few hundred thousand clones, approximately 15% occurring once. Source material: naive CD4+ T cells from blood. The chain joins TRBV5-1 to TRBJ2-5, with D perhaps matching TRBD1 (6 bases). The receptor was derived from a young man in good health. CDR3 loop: CASSRQEPKETQYF. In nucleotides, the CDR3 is TGCGCCAGCAGCCGACAGGAACCTAAAGAGACCCAGTACTTC.